Each of the 2 T cell receptor beta chains below was sequenced from the same sample in a study of metastatic and nonmetastatic thyroid tumors. All patients were treatment-naive before thyroid surgery. MiXCR re-clonotyped the PCR reads for TCRdb. This table has roughly 65,000 clones, 13% to 15% appearing once. The sample was blood. The receptors stem from a male donor with papillary thyroid cancer or a benign thyroid nodule (not recorded which). Some clones in this sample may be carry-over from other donors' samples.

This clone was seen a few times. This chain links TRBV13 with TRBJ2-3; D unclear. Looked up from germline, CDR1 is PRHDT and CDR2 is FYEKMQ (reference sequence). This CDR3 contains 12 residues. V was shortened by 5 bases and J by 1 base, with 4 bases between the two germline ends. The CDR3, as DNA: TGTGCCAGCAGCACTGGCACAGATACGCAGTATTTT. Translating gives CASSTGTDTQYF.

This clone was counted many times. This chain uses TRBV18 with TRBJ1-4, with D perhaps TRBD1 (6 bases). Trimming left V 4 bases short and J 4 bases short, with 13 bases between. Germline V gene data show CDR1 as KGHSH and CDR2 as LQKENI. The CDR3 covers 15 residues. CDR3 DNA sequence: TGTGCCAGCTCACGATTCACAGGGCTTAATGAAAAACTGTTTTTT. Its translation is CASSRFTGLNEKLFF.